This T cell receptor beta chain came from a study of cytomegalovirus exposure and HLA in healthy donors. Study findings and constraints: TCR beta V- and J-gene trimming, according to a later analysis, was linked to a missense DCLRE1C variant. Using the classifier, cytomegalovirus status was reportedly diagnosed with high specificity and sensitivity.

PCR employed 60 Vbeta and 13 Jbeta primers. Some clones are missing from TCRdb's copy, which holds only in-frame ones; the method was immunoSEQ multiplex PCR. The table lists 50,000 to 70,000 clones, approximately 75% of them singletons, with about 6.8% in the top ten. Worth noting for this clone: Antigen specificity is unknown.

The receptor was isolated from a man aged 25-45 years in good health and CMV-seropositive. The sample comprised PBMCs.

CDR3 DNA sequence: TGTGCCAGCTCACCCCAACTCAAAACTAGCACAGATACGCAGTATTTT. Its protein is CASSPQLKTSTDTQYF. The V and J genes are TRBV18 and TRBJ2-3; D call uncertain. Per germline, CDR1 KGHSH and CDR2 LQKENI. The ends were cut back, 3 bases at V and 0 bases at J, with 13 bases in the middle. This CDR3 has 16 residues.